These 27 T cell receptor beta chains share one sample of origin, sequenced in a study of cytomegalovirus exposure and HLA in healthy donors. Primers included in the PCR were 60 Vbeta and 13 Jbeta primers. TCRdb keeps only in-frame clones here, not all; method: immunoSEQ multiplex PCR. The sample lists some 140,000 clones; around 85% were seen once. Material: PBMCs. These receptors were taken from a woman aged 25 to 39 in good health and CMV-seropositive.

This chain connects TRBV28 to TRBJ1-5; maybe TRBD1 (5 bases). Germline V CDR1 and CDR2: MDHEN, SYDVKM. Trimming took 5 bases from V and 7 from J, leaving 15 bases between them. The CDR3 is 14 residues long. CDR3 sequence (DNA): TGTGCCAGCAGTAAATCTTGGGGGAGGCAGCCCCAGCATTTT. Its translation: CASSKSWGRQPQHF.

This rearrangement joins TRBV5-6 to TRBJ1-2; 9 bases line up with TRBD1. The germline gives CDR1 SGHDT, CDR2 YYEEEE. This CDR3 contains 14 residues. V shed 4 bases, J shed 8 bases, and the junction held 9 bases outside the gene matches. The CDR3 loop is CASSRGQGGKGYTF. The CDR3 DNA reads TGTGCCAGCAGCCGGGGACAGGGCGGAAAGGGCTACACCTTC.

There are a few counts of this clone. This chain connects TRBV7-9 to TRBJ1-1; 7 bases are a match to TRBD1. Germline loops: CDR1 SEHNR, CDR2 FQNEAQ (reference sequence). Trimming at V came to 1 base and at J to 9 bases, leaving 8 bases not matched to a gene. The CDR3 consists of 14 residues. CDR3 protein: CASSLGEDRRKAFF. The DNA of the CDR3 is TGTGCCAGCAGCTTAGGAGAGGACAGGAGAAAAGCTTTCTTT.

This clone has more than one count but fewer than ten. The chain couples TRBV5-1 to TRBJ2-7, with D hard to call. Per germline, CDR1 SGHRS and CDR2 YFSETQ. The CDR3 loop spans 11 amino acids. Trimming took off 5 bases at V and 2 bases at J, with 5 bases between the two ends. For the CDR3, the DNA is TGCGCCAGCAGATCCGCCTACGAGCAGTACTTC. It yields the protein CASRSAYEQYF.

The CDR3 DNA is TGTGCCAGCGTCGCTAGCGGGAGTTTAGATACGCAGTATTTT. Amino acid sequence: CASVASGSLDTQYF. The rearrangement uses TRBV4-2 and TRBJ2-3, with TRBD2 matching 10 bases. The CDR3 extends over 14 amino acids. Germline values: CDR1 LGHNA, CDR2 YNFKEQ. V shed 8 bases, J shed 5 bases, and the junction held 7 bases outside the gene matches.

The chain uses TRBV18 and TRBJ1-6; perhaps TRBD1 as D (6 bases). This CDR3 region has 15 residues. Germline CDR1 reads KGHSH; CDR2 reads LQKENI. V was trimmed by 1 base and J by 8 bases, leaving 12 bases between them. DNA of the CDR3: TGTGCCAGCTCACCACTGCAGGGGTTTGATTCACCCCTCCACTTT. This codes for CASSPLQGFDSPLHF.

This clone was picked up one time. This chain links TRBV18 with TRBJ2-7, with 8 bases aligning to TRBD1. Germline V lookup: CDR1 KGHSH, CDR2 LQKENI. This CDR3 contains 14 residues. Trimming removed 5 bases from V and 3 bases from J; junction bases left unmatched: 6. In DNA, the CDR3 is TGTGCCAGCTCATCAGGGGGCGCCGGCTACGAGCAGTACTTC. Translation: CASSSGGAGYEQYF.

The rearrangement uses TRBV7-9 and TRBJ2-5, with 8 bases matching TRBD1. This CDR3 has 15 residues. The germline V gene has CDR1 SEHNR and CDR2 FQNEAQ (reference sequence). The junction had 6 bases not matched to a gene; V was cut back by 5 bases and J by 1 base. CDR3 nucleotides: TGTGCCAGCAGCCTCGGACAGGGCCTCCAAGAGACCCAGTACTTC. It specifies CASSLGQGLQETQYF.

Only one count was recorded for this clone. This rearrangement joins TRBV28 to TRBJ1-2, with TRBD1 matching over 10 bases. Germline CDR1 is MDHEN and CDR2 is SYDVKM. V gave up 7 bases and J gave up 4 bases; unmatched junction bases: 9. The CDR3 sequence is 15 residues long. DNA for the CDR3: TGTGCCAGCAAAGGGGCCGGGACAGGGGTCTATGGCTACACCTTC. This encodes CASKGAGTGVYGYTF.

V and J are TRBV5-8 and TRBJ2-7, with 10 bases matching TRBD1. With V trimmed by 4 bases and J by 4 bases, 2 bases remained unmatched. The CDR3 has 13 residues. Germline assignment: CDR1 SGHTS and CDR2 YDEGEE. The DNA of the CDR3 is TGTGCCAGCAGCCGGGACAGGGGTTACGAGCAGTACTTC. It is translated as CASSRDRGYEQYF. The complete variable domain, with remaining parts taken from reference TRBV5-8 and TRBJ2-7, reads EAGVTQSPTHLIKTRGQQATLRCSPISGHTSVYWYQQALGLGLQFLLWYDEGEERNRGNFPPRFSGRQFPNYSSELNVNALELEDSALYLCASSRDRGYEQYFGPGTRLTVT.

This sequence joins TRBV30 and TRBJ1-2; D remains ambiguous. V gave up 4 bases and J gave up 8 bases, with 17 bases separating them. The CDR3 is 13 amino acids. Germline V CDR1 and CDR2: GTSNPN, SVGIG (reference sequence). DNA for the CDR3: TGTGCCTGGATGCGGATTATTAAGAGGGGCTACACCTTC. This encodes CAWMRIIKRGYTF.

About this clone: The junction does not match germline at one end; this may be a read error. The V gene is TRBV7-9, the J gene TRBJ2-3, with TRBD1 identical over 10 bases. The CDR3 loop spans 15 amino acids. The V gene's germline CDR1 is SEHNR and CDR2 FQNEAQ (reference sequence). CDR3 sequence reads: CSSSYGQGGRDTQYF. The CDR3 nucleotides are TGTTCCAGCAGCTACGGACAGGGGGGAAGAGATACGCAGTATTTT. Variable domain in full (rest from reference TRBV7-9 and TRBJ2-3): DTGVSQNPRHKITKRGQNVTFRCDPISEHNRLYWYRQTLGQGPEFLTYFQNEAQLEKSRLLSDRFSAERPKGSFSTLEIQRTEQGDSAMYLCSSSYGQGGRDTQYFGPGTRLTVL.

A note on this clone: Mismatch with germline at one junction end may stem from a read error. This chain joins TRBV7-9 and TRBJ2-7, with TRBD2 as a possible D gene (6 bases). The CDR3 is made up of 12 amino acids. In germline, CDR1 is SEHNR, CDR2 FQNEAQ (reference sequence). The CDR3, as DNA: TGTTCCAGCAGCCTCCTCGCGGGGGAGCAGTACTTC. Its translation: CSSSLLAGEQYF.

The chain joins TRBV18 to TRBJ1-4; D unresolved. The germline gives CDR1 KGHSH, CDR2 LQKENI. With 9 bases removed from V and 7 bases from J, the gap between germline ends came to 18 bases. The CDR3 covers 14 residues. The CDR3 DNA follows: TGTGCCAGTACCGAAAGACTTGCGGGTGAAAAACTGTTTTTT. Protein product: CASTERLAGEKLFF. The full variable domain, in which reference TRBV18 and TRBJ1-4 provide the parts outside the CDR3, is NAGVMQNPRHLVRRRGQEARLRCSPMKGHSHVYWYRQLPEEGLKFMVYLQKENIIDESGMPKERFSAEFPKEGPSILRIQQVVRGDSAAYFCASTERLAGEKLFFGSGTQLSVL.

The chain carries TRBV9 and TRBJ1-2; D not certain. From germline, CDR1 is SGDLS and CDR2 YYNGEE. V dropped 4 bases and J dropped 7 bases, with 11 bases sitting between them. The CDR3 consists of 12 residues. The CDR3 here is CASSPNSIGYTF. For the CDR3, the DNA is TGTGCCAGCAGCCCCAACTCCATTGGCTACACCTTC.

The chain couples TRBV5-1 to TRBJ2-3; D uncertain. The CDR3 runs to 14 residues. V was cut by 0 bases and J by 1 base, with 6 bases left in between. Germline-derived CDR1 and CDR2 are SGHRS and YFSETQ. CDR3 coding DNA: TGCGCCAGCAGCTTGGGACACGGCACAGATACGCAGTATTTT. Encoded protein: CASSLGHGTDTQYF.

DNA for the CDR3: TGTGCCAGCAGCCCACGGACAGGGGCGAACACTGAAGCTTTCTTT. Protein: CASSPRTGANTEAFF. The chain links TRBV11-2 to TRBJ1-1; the match to TRBD1 covers 9 bases. CDR3 length equals 15 residues. J gave up 1 base and V 5 bases, and 5 bases lay outside the gene matches. Germline CDR1 reads SGHAT; CDR2 reads FQNNGV.

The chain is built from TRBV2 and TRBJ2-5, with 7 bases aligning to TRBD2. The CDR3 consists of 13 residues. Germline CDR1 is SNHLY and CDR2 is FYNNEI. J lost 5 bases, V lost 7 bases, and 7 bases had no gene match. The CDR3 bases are TGTGCCAGCATTCGCGGGAGAGGGGAGACCCAGTACTTC. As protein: CASIRGRGETQYF.

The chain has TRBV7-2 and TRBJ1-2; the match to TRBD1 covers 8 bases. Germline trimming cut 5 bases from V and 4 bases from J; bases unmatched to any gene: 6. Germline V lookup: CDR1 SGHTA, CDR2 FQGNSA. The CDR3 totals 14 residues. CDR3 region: CASSTGTGVYGYTF. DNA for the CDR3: TGTGCCAGCAGCACCGGGACAGGTGTCTATGGCTACACCTTC.

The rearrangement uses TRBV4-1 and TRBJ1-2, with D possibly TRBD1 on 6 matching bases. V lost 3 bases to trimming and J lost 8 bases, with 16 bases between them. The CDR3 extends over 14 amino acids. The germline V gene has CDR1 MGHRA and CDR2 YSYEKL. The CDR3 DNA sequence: TGCGCCAGCAGCCACCCCGCGGGGGGCGAAGGCTACACCTTC. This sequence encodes CASSHPAGGEGYTF.

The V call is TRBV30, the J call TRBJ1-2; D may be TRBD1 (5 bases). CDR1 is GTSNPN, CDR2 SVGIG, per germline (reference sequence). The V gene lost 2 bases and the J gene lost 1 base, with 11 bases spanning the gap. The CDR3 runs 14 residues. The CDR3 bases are TGTGCCTGGAGTAGGGCAGGGCTTAACTATGGCTACACCTTC. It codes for CAWSRAGLNYGYTF.

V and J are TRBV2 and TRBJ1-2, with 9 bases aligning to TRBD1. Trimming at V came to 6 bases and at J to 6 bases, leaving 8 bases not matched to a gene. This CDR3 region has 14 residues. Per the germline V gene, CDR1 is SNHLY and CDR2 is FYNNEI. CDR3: CASRGQGGVNGYTF. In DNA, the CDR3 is TGTGCCAGCAGGGGACAGGGAGGAGTAAATGGCTACACCTTC. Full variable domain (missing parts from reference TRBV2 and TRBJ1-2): EPEVTQTPSHQVTQMGQEVILRCVPISNHLYFYWYRQILGQKVEFLVSFYNNEISEKSEIFDDQFSVERPDGSNFTLKIRSTKLEDSAMYFCASRGQGGVNGYTFGSGTRLTVV.

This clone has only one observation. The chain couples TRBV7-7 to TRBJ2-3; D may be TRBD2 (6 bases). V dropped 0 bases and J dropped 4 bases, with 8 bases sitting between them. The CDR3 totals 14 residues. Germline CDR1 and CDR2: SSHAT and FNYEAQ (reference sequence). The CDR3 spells CASSLAWGADTQYF. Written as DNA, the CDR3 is TGTGCCAGCAGCTTAGCGTGGGGGGCAGATACGCAGTATTTT. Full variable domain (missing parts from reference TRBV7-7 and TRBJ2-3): GAGVSQSPRYKVTKRGQDVTLRCDPISSHATLYWYQQALGQGPEFLTYFNYEAQPDKSGLPSDRFSAERPEGSISTLTIQRTEQRDSAMYRCASSLAWGADTQYFGPGTRLTVL.

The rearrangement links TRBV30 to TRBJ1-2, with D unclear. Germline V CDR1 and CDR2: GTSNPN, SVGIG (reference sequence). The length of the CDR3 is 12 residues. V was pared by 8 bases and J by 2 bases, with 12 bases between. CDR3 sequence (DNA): TGTGCCGGAATGGCGGTAAACTATGGCTACACCTTC. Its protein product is CAGMAVNYGYTF.

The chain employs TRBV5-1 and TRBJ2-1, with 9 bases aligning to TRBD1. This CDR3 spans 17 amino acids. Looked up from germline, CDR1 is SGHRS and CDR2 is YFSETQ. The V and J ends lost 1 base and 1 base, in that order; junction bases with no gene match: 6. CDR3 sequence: CASSLLGQGTSYNEQFF. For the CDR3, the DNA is TGCGCCAGCAGCTTGTTGGGACAGGGAACTTCCTACAATGAGCAGTTCTTC.

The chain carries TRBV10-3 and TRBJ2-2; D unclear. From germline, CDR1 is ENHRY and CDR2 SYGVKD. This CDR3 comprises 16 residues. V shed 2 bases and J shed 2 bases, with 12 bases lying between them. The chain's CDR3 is CAISERAVLNTGELFF. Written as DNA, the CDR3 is TGTGCCATCAGTGAGCGCGCCGTTTTAAACACCGGGGAGCTGTTTTTT.

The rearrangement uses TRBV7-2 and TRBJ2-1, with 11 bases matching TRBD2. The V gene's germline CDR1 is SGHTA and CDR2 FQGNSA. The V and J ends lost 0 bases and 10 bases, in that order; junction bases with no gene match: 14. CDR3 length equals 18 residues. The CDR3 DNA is TGTGCCAGCAGCTTAGCGAGGCTAGCGGGAGGAGTCATCAGAGAGCAGTTCTTC. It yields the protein CASSLARLAGGVIREQFF.